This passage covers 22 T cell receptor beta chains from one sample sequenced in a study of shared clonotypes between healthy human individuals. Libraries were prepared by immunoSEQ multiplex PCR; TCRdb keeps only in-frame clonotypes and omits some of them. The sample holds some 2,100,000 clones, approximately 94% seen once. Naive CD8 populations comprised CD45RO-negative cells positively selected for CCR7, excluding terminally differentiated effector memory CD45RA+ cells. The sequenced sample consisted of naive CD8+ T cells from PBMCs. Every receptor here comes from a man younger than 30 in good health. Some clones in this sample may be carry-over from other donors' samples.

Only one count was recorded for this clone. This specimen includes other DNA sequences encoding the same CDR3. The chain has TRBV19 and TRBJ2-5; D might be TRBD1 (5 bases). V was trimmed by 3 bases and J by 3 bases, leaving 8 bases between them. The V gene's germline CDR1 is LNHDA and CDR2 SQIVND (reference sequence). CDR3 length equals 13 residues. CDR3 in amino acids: CASSIDSEETQYF. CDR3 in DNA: TGTGCCAGTAGTATTGACAGTGAAGAGACCCAGTACTTC.

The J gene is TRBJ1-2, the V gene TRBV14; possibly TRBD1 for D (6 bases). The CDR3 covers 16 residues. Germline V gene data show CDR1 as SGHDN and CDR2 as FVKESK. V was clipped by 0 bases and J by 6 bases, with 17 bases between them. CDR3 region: CASSQDARGRGDGYTF. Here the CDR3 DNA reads TGTGCCAGCAGCCAAGATGCCCGGGGGCGCGGGGATGGCTACACCTTC.

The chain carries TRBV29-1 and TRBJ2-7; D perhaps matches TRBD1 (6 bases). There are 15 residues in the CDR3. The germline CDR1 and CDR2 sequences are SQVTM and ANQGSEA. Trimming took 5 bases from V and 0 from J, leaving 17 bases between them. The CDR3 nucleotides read TGCAGCGTTACACTGGGGGCGGGCCTCTCCTACGAGCAGTACTTC. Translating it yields CSVTLGAGLSYEQYF.

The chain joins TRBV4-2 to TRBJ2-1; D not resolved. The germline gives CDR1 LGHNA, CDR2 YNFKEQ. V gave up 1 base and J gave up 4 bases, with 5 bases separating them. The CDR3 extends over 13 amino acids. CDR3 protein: CASSQVLYNEQFF. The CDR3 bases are TGTGCCAGCAGCCAAGTACTATACAATGAGCAGTTCTTC.

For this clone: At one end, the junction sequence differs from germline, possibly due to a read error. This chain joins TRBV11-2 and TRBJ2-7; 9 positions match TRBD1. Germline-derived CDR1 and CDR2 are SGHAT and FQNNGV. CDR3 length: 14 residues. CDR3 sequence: CASSYGTGKGPPTF. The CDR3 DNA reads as TGTGCCAGCAGCTACGGGACAGGGAAAGGACCCCCTACCTTC. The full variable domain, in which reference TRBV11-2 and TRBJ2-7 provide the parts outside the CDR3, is EAGVAQSPRYKIIEKRQSVAFWCNPISGHATLYWYQQILGQGPKLLIQFQNNGVVDDSQLPKDRFSAERLKGVDSTLKIQPAKLEDSAVYLCASSYGTGKGPPTFGPGTRLTVT.

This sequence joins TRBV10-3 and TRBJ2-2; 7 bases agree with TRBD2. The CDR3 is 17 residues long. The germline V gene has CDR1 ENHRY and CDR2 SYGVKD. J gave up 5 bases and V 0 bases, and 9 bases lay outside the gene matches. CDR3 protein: CAISESGPGGWTGELFF. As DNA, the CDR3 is TGTGCCATCAGTGAGTCTGGGCCGGGAGGTTGGACCGGGGAGCTGTTTTTT.

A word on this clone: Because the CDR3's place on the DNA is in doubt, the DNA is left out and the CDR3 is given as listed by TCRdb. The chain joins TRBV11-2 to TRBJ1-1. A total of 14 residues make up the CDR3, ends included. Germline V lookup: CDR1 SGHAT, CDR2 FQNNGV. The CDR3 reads CASSFGAGVTEAFF.

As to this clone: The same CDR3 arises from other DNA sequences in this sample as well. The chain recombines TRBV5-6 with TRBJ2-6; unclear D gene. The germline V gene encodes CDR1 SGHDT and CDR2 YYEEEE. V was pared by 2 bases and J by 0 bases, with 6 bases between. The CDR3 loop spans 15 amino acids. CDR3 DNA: TGTGCCAGCAGCTTAGAAGGCTCTGGGGCCAACGTCCTGACTTTC. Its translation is CASSLEGSGANVLTF.

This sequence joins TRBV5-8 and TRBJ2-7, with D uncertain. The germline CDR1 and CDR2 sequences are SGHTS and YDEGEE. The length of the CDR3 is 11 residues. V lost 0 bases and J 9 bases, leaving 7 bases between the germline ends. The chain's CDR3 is CASSLGTVQYF. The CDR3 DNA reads TGTGCCAGCAGCTTGGGTACCGTGCAGTACTTC. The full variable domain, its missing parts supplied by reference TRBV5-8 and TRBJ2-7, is EAGVTQSPTHLIKTRGQQATLRCSPISGHTSVYWYQQALGLGLQFLLWYDEGEERNRGNFPPRFSGRQFPNYSSELNVNALELEDSALYLCASSLGTVQYFGPGTRLTVT.

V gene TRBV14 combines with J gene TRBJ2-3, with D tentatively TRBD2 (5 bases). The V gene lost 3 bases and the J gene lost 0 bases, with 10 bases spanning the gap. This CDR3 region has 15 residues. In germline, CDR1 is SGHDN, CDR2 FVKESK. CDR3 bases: TGTGCCAGCAGCCATGGGGAGACTAGCACAGATACGCAGTATTTT. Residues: CASSHGETSTDTQYF.

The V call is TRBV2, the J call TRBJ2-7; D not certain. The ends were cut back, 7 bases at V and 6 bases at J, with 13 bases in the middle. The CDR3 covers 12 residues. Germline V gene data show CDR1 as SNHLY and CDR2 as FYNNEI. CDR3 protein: CASKSPSPEQYF. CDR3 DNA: TGTGCCAGCAAAAGTCCATCCCCCGAGCAGTACTTC. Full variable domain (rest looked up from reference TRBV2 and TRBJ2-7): EPEVTQTPSHQVTQMGQEVILRCVPISNHLYFYWYRQILGQKVEFLVSFYNNEISEKSEIFDDQFSVERPDGSNFTLKIRSTKLEDSAMYFCASKSPSPEQYFGPGTRLTVT.

DNA of the CDR3: TGTGCCACAAAGTACGGGATCCACGGTTACAATGAGCAGTTCTTC. It translates to CATKYGIHGYNEQFF. This chain links TRBV27 with TRBJ2-1, with D tentatively TRBD2 (5 bases). This CDR3 is 15 amino acids long. The germline CDR1 and CDR2 sequences are MNHEY and SMNVEV (reference sequence). Trimming cost V 10 bases and J 4 bases, with 20 bases left between them.

The CDR3: CASSHLGPKPGNTIYF. The CDR3 DNA reads as TGCGCCAGCAGCCACCTGGGACCAAAGCCTGGAAACACCATATATTTT. The chain has TRBV4-3 and TRBJ1-3, with D maybe TRBD1 (5 bases). Germline V gives CDR1 LGHNA, CDR2 YSLEER. This CDR3 spans 16 amino acids. Trimming removed 3 bases from V and 2 bases from J, with 14 bases in between.

This CDR3 reads CASSVTLGRSNYGYTF. CDR3 in DNA: TGTGCCAGCAGCGTAACCCTAGGACGATCCAACTATGGCTACACCTTC. The J gene is TRBJ1-2, the V gene TRBV9; no clear D gene. Trimming shortened V by 1 base and J by 2 bases, and 15 bases separated the two germline ends. The germline gives CDR1 SGDLS, CDR2 YYNGEE. The CDR3 totals 16 residues. Based on the CDR3 plus reference TRBV9 and TRBJ1-2, the full variable domain is DSGVTQTPKHLITATGQRVTLRCSPRSGDLSVYWYQQSLDQGLQFLIQYYNGEERAKGNILERFSAQQFPDLHSELNLSSLELGDSALYFCASSVTLGRSNYGYTFGSGTRLTVV.

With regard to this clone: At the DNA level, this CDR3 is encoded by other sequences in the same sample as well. CDR3 sequence: CASSPGNTEAFF. CDR3 bases: TGTGCCAGCAGCCCCGGTAACACTGAAGCTTTCTTT. The V call is TRBV9, the J call TRBJ1-1; D is unresolved. CDR3 length: 12 residues. Trimming took off 4 bases at V and 2 bases at J, with 6 bases between the two ends. Germline loops: CDR1 SGDLS, CDR2 YYNGEE.

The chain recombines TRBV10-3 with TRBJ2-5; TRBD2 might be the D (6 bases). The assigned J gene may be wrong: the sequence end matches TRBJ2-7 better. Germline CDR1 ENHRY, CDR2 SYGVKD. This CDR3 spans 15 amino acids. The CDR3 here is CAIRELANRAYEQYF. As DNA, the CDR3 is TGTGCCATCAGGGAACTAGCAAACCGCGCCTACGAGCAGTACTTC.

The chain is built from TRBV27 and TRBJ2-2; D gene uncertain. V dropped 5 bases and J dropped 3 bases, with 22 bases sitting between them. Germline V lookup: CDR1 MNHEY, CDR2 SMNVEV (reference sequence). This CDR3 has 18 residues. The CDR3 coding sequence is TGTGCCAGCAGTCCCCGAGTGAAGAGCGTCTGGTACACCGGGGAGCTGTTTTTT. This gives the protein CASSPRVKSVWYTGELFF.

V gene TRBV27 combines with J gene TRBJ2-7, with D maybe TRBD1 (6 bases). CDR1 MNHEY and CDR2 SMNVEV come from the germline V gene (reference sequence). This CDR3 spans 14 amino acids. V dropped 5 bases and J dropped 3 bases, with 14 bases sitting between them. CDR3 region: CASSRRDNYYEQYF. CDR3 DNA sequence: TGTGCCAGCAGTCGCCGGGACAACTACTACGAGCAGTACTTC.

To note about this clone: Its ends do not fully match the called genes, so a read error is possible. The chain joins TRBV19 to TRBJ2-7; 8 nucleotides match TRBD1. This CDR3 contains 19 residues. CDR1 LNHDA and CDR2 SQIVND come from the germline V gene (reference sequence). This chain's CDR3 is CASSIVGTGSPSVSNEQYF. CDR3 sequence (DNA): TGTGCCAGTAGTATAGTGGGGACAGGCTCACCTAGCGTCTCCAACGAGCAGTACTTC.

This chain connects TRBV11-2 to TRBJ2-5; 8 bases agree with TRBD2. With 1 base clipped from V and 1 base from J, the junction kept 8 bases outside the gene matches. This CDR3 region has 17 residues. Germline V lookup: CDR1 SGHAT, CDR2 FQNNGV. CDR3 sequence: CASSLGRAGDPQETQYF. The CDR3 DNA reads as TGTGCCAGCAGCTTAGGAAGAGCGGGAGACCCCCAAGAGACCCAGTACTTC.

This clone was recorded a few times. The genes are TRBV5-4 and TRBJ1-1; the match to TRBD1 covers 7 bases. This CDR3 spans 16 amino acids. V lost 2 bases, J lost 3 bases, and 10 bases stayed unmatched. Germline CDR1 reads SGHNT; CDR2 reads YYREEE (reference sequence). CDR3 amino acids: CASSFGLGGGDTEAFF. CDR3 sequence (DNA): TGTGCCAGCAGCTTTGGGCTAGGGGGCGGGGACACTGAAGCTTTCTTT.

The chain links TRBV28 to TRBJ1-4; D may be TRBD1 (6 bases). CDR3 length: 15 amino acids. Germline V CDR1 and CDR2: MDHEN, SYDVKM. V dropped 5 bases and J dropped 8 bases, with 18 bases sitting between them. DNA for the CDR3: TGTGCCAGCAGTCCGTCAGGGGAGCGTTGGGAAAAACTGTTTTTT. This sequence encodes CASSPSGERWEKLFF.